This T cell receptor (beta chain) is drawn from a study of blood T cell repertoires in COVID-19. The CDR3 is 15 residues long. Unmatched junction bases numbered 4, after V lost 1 base and J lost 1 base. Germline loops: CDR1 SGHDT, CDR2 YYEEEE. In the source study's methods: Amplification of reference gene primers provided the estimated nucleated cell counts. TCRdb's copy holds only in-frame clones and misses some; the assay was immunoSEQ multiplex PCR. V, J and clone size are taken as reported in that table, and D and trimming were inferred from the DNA itself. The table shows roughly 160,000 clones, with about 88% occurring only once.

The rearrangement joins TRBV5-6 to TRBJ1-2; TRBD1 matches at 7 bases. Sequencing input: PBMCs or T cells enriched from blood (not recorded which). The sequence was obtained from a woman between 45 and 65 years old who had recovered from COVID-19. The CDR3 loop reads CASSLSQGVNYGYTF. The CDR3 region has the DNA TGTGCCAGCAGCTTGTCGCAGGGGGTTAACTATGGCTACACCTTC.